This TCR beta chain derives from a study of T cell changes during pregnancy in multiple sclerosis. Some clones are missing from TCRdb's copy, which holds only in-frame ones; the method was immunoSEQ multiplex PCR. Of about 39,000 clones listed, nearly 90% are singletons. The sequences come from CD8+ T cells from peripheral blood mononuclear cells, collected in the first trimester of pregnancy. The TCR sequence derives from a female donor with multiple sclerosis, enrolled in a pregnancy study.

CDR3 sequence (DNA): TGTGCCAGCAGCGCGTCATCAGGGGGTTCACCCCTCCACTTT. Translating gives CASSASSGGSPLHF. The chain employs TRBV9 and TRBJ1-6; 7 bases are shared with TRBD1. CDR3 length: 14 residues. Trimming cost V 3 bases and J 9 bases; bases outside gene matches: 6. CDR1 SGDLS and CDR2 YYNGEE come from the germline V gene.